The T cell receptor beta chain described here comes from a study of CD8 T cells in ankylosing spondylitis. This clonotype was seen at least ten times. Its antigen is not known. Study-level findings and limits: Reported data indicate significant enrichment of disease-linked clones within matched ankylosing spondylitis synovial fluid. Clones linked to disease, bearing a CD8+ phenotype, were relatively rare in peripheral blood. Previous work reported some of these motif variants in the synovial fluid and blood of reactive arthritis.

TCRdb reanalysed the 5' RACE reads using MiXCR and keeps one entry per CDR3 protein. This sample carries about 300,000 distinct CDR3 sequences, around a tenth of them seen once, and the ten largest clones take roughly 9%. The CDR3 is made up of 15 amino acids. Germline V lookup: CDR1 KGHDR, CDR2 SFDVKD. The germline V and J ends were trimmed by 2 bases and 4 bases, with 13 bases remaining between them. The origin of this receptor is a female donor with ankylosing spondylitis or in good health (not recorded which). The chain employs TRBV24-1 and TRBJ1-2; D gene unclear. Sequencing used blood, either unsorted or a sorted T cell fraction (not recorded which). CDR3 region: CATSDSGVLSYGYTF. In DNA, the CDR3 is TGTGCCACCAGTGATTCTGGGGTCCTTTCCTATGGCTACACCTTC.